This T cell receptor (beta chain) stems from a study of T cells after yellow fever vaccination. Trimming shortened V by 8 bases and J by 5 bases, and 6 bases separated the two germline ends. The CDR3 is 10 residues long. The germline V gene encodes CDR1 SGHDN and CDR2 FVKESK. In the case of this clonotype: Its antigen is still unknown.

One entry per CDR3 protein, called by TCRdb with MiXCR from the 5' RACE reads. The sample lists about 350,000 distinct CDR3 sequences; 7% to 9% were seen once. Study outcomes and limitations: Boosting was followed by the reappearance of most primary-vaccination clones (just under 98% CD4, about 88% CD8).

The gene calls are TRBV14 and TRBJ2-5; D remains ambiguous. The input for sequencing was PBMCs, taken about 41 days after the first yellow fever vaccination. This TCR came from a man aged 18 to 30 who received the YFV17D yellow fever vaccine. For the CDR3, the DNA is TGTGCCAGCCCCCGCGAGACCCAGTACTTC. Its protein product is CASPRETQYF.